The 30 T cell receptor beta chains reported below all come from one sample, sequenced in a study of blood T cell repertoires in COVID-19. Clones were read by immunoSEQ multiplex PCR, and TCRdb kept only the in-frame ones, dropping some. The repertoire holds approximately 100,000 clones, with roughly 89% as singletons. The material sequenced was peripheral blood. The origin of the receptors is an elderly woman with active COVID-19.

CDR3 protein: CASRRDSGSYEQYF. For the CDR3, the DNA is TGTGCCAGCAGACGCGACTCGGGGTCCTACGAGCAGTACTTC. V usage is TRBV28 and J usage is TRBJ2-7, with D possibly being TRBD2 (5 bases). Germline CDR1 and CDR2: MDHEN and SYDVKM. This CDR3 contains 14 residues. V lost 6 bases and J 1 base, leaving 13 bases between the germline ends.

The chain links TRBV7-8 to TRBJ2-1, with 7 bases lining up with TRBD2. After removal of 5 bases from V and 2 bases from J, the junction contained 12 bases not matched to a gene. Germline CDR1 SGHVS, CDR2 FQNEAQ. The CDR3 is 17 amino acids. This chain's CDR3 is CASSVPGGMLTYNEQFF. In DNA, the CDR3 is TGTGCCAGCAGCGTTCCGGGAGGTATGCTAACCTACAATGAGCAGTTCTTC.

The V and J genes are TRBV7-2 and TRBJ1-2, with TRBD1 identical over 8 bases. This CDR3 has 14 residues. V lost 1 base, J lost 5 bases, and 3 bases stayed unmatched. CDR1 is SGHTA, CDR2 FQGNSA, per germline. CDR3 sequence (DNA): TGTGCCAGCAGCTTAGAGACAGGGGAATATGGCTACACCTTC. This sequence encodes CASSLETGEYGYTF.

This rearrangement joins TRBV18 to TRBJ1-2, with unresolved D. Trimming left V 4 bases short and J 2 bases short, with 11 bases between. CDR3 length: 14 amino acids. Germline assignment: CDR1 KGHSH and CDR2 LQKENI. The CDR3 loop reads CASSLNRENYGYTF. The CDR3 DNA reads TGTGCCAGCTCACTCAATCGGGAAAACTATGGCTACACCTTC.

The rearrangement joins TRBV27 to TRBJ2-3; D unresolved. Germline CDR1 is MNHEY and CDR2 is SMNVEV (reference sequence). This CDR3 is built from 14 residues. Trimming pared 4 bases from V and 0 bases from J, leaving 8 bases between. CDR3 in amino acids: CASSWSASTDTQYF. The CDR3 DNA reads TGTGCCAGCAGTTGGAGCGCCAGCACAGATACGCAGTATTTT.

The chain employs TRBV28 and TRBJ1-2; D possibly corresponds to TRBD1 (6 bases). Germline assignment: CDR1 MDHEN and CDR2 SYDVKM. This CDR3 is built from 14 residues. The V end lost 7 bases, the J end lost 1 base, and 13 bases lay between the germline ends. The CDR3 nucleotides are TGTGCCAGCATCTCGACAGGACTTAACTATGGCTACACCTTC. Translating gives CASISTGLNYGYTF.

The V and J genes are TRBV11-2 and TRBJ1-2; D might be TRBD1 (6 bases). The CDR3 is 14 residues long. Trimming cost V 6 bases and J 2 bases, with 13 bases left between them. Germline CDR1 reads SGHAT; CDR2 reads FQNNGV. The CDR3 spells CASSLDRTNYGYTF. The CDR3 nucleotides read TGTGCCAGCAGTCTTGACAGGACAAACTATGGCTACACCTTC.

The chain links TRBV2 to TRBJ2-7; a possible D gene is TRBD1 (6 bases). From germline, CDR1 is SNHLY and CDR2 FYNNEI. The CDR3 has 13 residues. Trimming removed 4 bases at V and 3 bases at J, with 10 bases between. The CDR3 DNA reads as TGTGCCAGCAGTGGGACAGTGGTCTACGAGCAGTACTTC. The encoded protein is CASSGTVVYEQYF.

The chain joins TRBV27 to TRBJ1-5; D might be TRBD1 (5 bases). V lost 2 bases, J lost 6 bases, and 8 bases lay in between. The CDR3 is 13 residues long. Germline V gene data show CDR1 as MNHEY and CDR2 as SMNVEV (reference sequence). The CDR3 DNA is TGTGCCAGCAGTTTAGGCAGGGCTCAGCCCCAGCATTTT. It translates to CASSLGRAQPQHF.

This clone was counted between two and nine times. The chain couples TRBV4-1 to TRBJ2-7; 12 nucleotides align to TRBD2. The V gene end was trimmed by 2 bases and the J gene end by 4 bases; junction bases not matched to a gene: 3. Germline values: CDR1 MGHRA, CDR2 YSYEKL. The length of the CDR3 is 15 residues. CDR3 sequence (DNA): TGCGCCAGCAGCCAACTAGCGGGAGGGGTTTACGAGCAGTACTTC. Protein product: CASSQLAGGVYEQYF.

The chain carries TRBV28 and TRBJ2-7; D gene unclear. Trimming shortened V by 3 bases and J by 1 base, and 7 bases separated the two germline ends. The germline CDR1 and CDR2 sequences are MDHEN and SYDVKM. This CDR3 comprises 13 residues. The CDR3 sequence is CASSFFRSYEQYF. DNA for the CDR3: TGTGCCAGCAGTTTTTTTAGATCCTACGAGCAGTACTTC.

A single count supports this clone. The chain joins TRBV2 to TRBJ2-6; D perhaps matches TRBD1 (6 bases). In germline, CDR1 is SNHLY, CDR2 FYNNEI. Trimming stripped 3 bases from V and 1 base from J, with 13 bases between. This CDR3 has 17 residues. As DNA, the CDR3 is TGTGCCAGCAGTGACCCCGTGGGGGCGTCTGGGGCCAACGTCCTGACTTTC. Translation: CASSDPVGASGANVLTF.

This clone was found once. The rearrangement links TRBV7-2 to TRBJ2-7; a possible D gene is TRBD1 (6 bases). CDR1 and CDR2 from the germline V gene are SGHTA and FQGNSA. With 5 bases removed from V and 3 bases from J, the gap between germline ends came to 14 bases. The CDR3 covers 14 residues. CDR3 amino acids: CASSPSFRGYEQYF. In DNA, the CDR3 is TGTGCCAGCAGCCCATCTTTCAGGGGCTACGAGCAGTACTTC.

This chain joins TRBV5-8 and TRBJ1-5, with 8 bases matching TRBD1. After removal of 0 bases from V and 6 bases from J, the junction contained 2 bases not matched to a gene. The CDR3 is 14 residues long. CDR1 is SGHTS, CDR2 YDEGEE, per germline. DNA of the CDR3: TGTGCCAGCAGCTTGGACAGGGGGTCTCAGCCCCAGCATTTT. This gives the protein CASSLDRGSQPQHF.

The chain recombines TRBV18 with TRBJ1-1; D might be TRBD1 (6 bases). The CDR3 sequence is 13 residues long. V lost 4 bases to trimming and J lost 0 bases, with 6 bases between them. Germline V gene lookup returns CDR1 KGHSH and CDR2 LQKENI. CDR3 bases: TGTGCCAGCTCACAGGGGGTGAACACTGAAGCTTTCTTT. This gives the protein CASSQGVNTEAFF.

The V call is TRBV7-8, the J call TRBJ1-6; D gene uncertain. The CDR3 covers 15 residues. The V gene's germline CDR1 is SGHVS and CDR2 FQNEAQ. Between the trimmed V and J ends, which lost 1 base and 5 bases, there was a span of 9 bases. The CDR3 loop is CASSLVGTDNSPLHF. CDR3 nucleotide sequence: TGTGCCAGCAGCTTAGTGGGCACCGATAATTCACCCCTCCACTTT.

The gene calls are TRBV4-3 and TRBJ1-1, with no clear D. The V end lost 0 bases, the J end lost 9 bases, and 17 bases lay between the germline ends. This CDR3 is built from 15 residues. Germline V lookup: CDR1 LGHNA, CDR2 YSLEER. The CDR3, as DNA: TGCGCCAGCAGCCAAGACCTGGGCCGCTTTCAGAAAGCTTTCTTT. This encodes CASSQDLGRFQKAFF.

The chain is built from TRBV18 and TRBJ2-7; D gene unclear. The CDR3 sequence is 12 residues long. Germline CDR1 and CDR2: KGHSH and LQKENI. V gave up 5 bases and J gave up 0 bases, with 5 bases separating them. The CDR3 DNA reads TGTGCCAGCTCATCGGTCTCCTACGAGCAGTACTTC. Translation: CASSSVSYEQYF.

V gene TRBV6-5 combines with J gene TRBJ1-2; 11 nucleotides agree with TRBD1. The germline V gene encodes CDR1 MNHEY and CDR2 SVGAGI. Trimming removed 0 bases from V and 4 bases from J; junction bases left unmatched: 4. This CDR3 has 16 residues. Here the CDR3 reads CASSYSRTGGSYGYTF. The CDR3 DNA reads as TGTGCCAGCAGTTACTCCAGGACAGGGGGCTCCTATGGCTACACCTTC.

This clone turned up a few times. The V call is TRBV2, the J call TRBJ1-2; D uncertain. Germline V gene lookup returns CDR1 SNHLY and CDR2 FYNNEI. V gave up 7 bases and J gave up 4 bases, with 13 bases separating them. The CDR3 sequence is 13 residues long. The CDR3 loop is CASIAGHPYGYTF. CDR3 sequence (DNA): TGTGCCAGCATTGCCGGTCACCCCTATGGCTACACCTTC.

This clone was detected once. This rearrangement joins TRBV28 to TRBJ2-1; TRBD2 agrees at 13 bases. There are 16 residues in the CDR3. V lost 6 bases to trimming and J lost 4 bases; unmatched junction nucleotides: 6. The germline CDR1 and CDR2 sequences are MDHEN and SYDVKM. The CDR3 DNA follows: TGTGCCAGCAGGGCCCGGACTAGCGGGAGTTACAATGAGCAGTTCTTC. Encoded protein: CASRARTSGSYNEQFF.

The rearrangement links TRBV5-4 to TRBJ2-3; 9 nucleotides match TRBD2. The CDR3 extends over 15 amino acids. CDR1 is SGHNT and CDR2 is YYREEE in the germline V gene (reference sequence). With 4 bases clipped from V and 6 bases from J, the junction kept 9 bases outside the gene matches. CDR3: CASSGIAGAADTQYF. The CDR3 coding sequence is TGTGCCAGCAGCGGGATAGCGGGAGCGGCGGATACGCAGTATTTT.

V is TRBV2 and J is TRBJ2-7; 8 nucleotides match TRBD1. The CDR3 covers 14 residues. With 5 bases clipped from V and 1 base from J, the junction kept 4 bases outside the gene matches. The germline V gene encodes CDR1 SNHLY and CDR2 FYNNEI. Here the CDR3 reads CASSRDRHSYEQYF. The DNA for the CDR3 is TGTGCCAGCAGTCGGGACAGGCATTCCTACGAGCAGTACTTC.

This clone has a single count. This sequence joins TRBV18 and TRBJ2-1; 7 bases agree with TRBD2. CDR1 and CDR2 (germline): KGHSH, LQKENI. This CDR3 spans 15 amino acids. The V segment lost 0 bases and the J segment 7 bases; nucleotides outside the gene matches: 6. The CDR3: CASSPPAGVLNEQFF. CDR3 bases: TGTGCCAGCTCACCACCGGCGGGAGTTTTAAATGAGCAGTTCTTC.

The CDR3 sequence: CASSAGQGNSGANVLTF. In DNA, the CDR3 is TGTGCCAGCTCAGCGGGACAGGGCAACTCTGGGGCCAACGTCCTGACTTTC. The chain links TRBV18 to TRBJ2-6; 9 nucleotides align to TRBD1. This CDR3 contains 17 residues. V was pared by 5 bases and J by 0 bases, with 5 bases of the junction left unmatched. CDR1 and CDR2 (germline): KGHSH, LQKENI.

This clone was seen once. V and J are TRBV6-2 or TRBV6-3 and TRBJ2-5; the D is unclear. The CDR3 spans 13 residues. Per the germline V gene, CDR1 is MNHEY and CDR2 is SVGEGT. V was pared by 2 bases and J by 4 bases, with 8 bases between. CDR3 DNA: TGTGCCAGCAGTTACGCTCTAGGAGAGACCCAGTACTTC. Translated: CASSYALGETQYF.

Points on this clone: An end of the junction differs from the germline gene, which may be a read error. The chain recombines TRBV7-2 with TRBJ2-7; maybe TRBD2 (6 bases). Germline V gene lookup returns CDR1 SGHTA and CDR2 FQGNSA. The CDR3 spans 15 residues. The CDR3 sequence: CASSLALGSRGGGTF. The CDR3 DNA sequence: TGTGCCAGCAGCTTAGCGCTCGGGAGCCGGGGCGGAGGTACCTTC.

Only one count was recorded for this clone. The gene calls are TRBV20-1 and TRBJ2-7; D unresolved. Trimming stripped 3 bases from V and 6 bases from J, with 9 bases between. CDR3 size: 11 residues. CDR1 DFQATT and CDR2 SNEGSKA come from the germline V gene (reference sequence). CDR3 nucleotide sequence: TGCAGTGCTAGTTGGCAAGTCGAGCAGTACTTC. Translation gives CSASWQVEQYF.

The chain couples TRBV7-3 to TRBJ2-3; 9 bases are shared with TRBD1. V shed 4 bases and J 6 bases; nucleotides not matched to a gene: 2. The CDR3 is made up of 13 amino acids. Germline loops: CDR1 SGHTA, CDR2 FQGTGA. The CDR3 bases are TGTGCCAGCAGCTCCGGACAGGGGGATACGCAGTATTTT. It codes for CASSSGQGDTQYF.

The chain is built from TRBV7-2 and TRBJ2-2; no firm D call. CDR1 SGHTA and CDR2 FQGNSA come from the germline V gene. Trimming took off 2 bases at V and 3 bases at J, with 10 bases between the two ends. The CDR3 has 15 amino acids. CDR3 loop: CASSLSPRDTGELFF. In DNA, the CDR3 is TGTGCCAGCAGCTTATCTCCTCGGGACACCGGGGAGCTGTTTTTT.